This TCR beta chain is drawn from a study of T cell responses to AZD1222 COVID-19 vaccine. In the study overall: Second-dose schedules of about 4 or about 12 weeks were combined. Study-level findings and limits: Baseline seropositivity occurred in only a handful of AZD1222 recipients. Spike-wide coverage was observed for vaccine-associated CD4 TCRs, with dominant responses at 160-218 and 743-854. Clonal diversity may have been underestimated in mostly white British donors.

Generated by immunoSEQ multiplex PCR, the TCRdb table keeps only in-frame clones and is missing some. The sample holds 65,000 to 85,000 clones; around nine tenths are singletons and the top ten take under 13%. Germline CDR1 reads SEHNR; CDR2 reads FQNEAQ (reference sequence). V was pared by 5 bases and J by 9 bases, with 13 bases of the junction left unmatched. This CDR3 has 16 residues. This clone was detected only once. Its antigen is undetermined. This TCR derives from an adult in good health. Sequencing used peripheral blood, obtained on day 0 of AZD1222 vaccination. The V and J genes are TRBV7-9 and TRBJ1-6; 7 bases line up with TRBD1. The CDR3 reads CASSTDRQGGISPLHF. CDR3 DNA: TGTGCCAGCAGCACCGATCGACAGGGCGGTATTTCACCCCTCCACTTT.